This section outlines one T cell receptor beta chain sequence together with its context. This sample is drawn from a study of response to subunit inactivated influenza vaccine. V lost 6 bases and J 5 bases, leaving 10 bases between the germline ends. The CDR3 extends over 12 amino acids. CDR1 DFQATT and CDR2 SNEGSKA come from the germline V gene (reference sequence). MiXCR, run by TCRdb on the RT-PCR reads, gives a single entry per CDR3 protein. Of some 500,000 distinct CDR3 sequences in the sample, 25% were seen once. This rearrangement joins TRBV20-1 to TRBJ2-2; D not certain. This specimen consisted of CD4+ T cells sorted from PBMCs, obtained around 5 days after vaccination. The receptor's source is a man between 50 and 59 years old who received an inactivated influenza vaccine. CDR3: CSAQGWTGELFF. The CDR3 DNA is TGCAGTGCCCAAGGATGGACCGGGGAGCTGTTTTTT.